Many counts were recorded for the clone carrying this TCR beta chain. Antigen: not known. This specimen comes from a study of neurological immune-mediated disorders. A 10-nucleotide random UMI tagged transcripts in template-switch 5'RACE cDNA synthesis. A single run covered 15-18 subjects with over 180 million TCR-beta sequences. TCRdb analysed the 5' RACE reads with MiXCR anew, one entry per CDR3 protein. This sample has just over 95,000 distinct CDR3 sequences, with roughly 3.5% found just once. Study-wide points: As far as clinical or MRI features were concerned, none was associated with the multiple sclerosis repertoire cluster.

V was clipped by 1 base and J by 1 base, with 12 bases between them. From germline, CDR1 is SEHNR and CDR2 FQNEAQ (reference sequence). The CDR3 spans 16 residues. The chain employs TRBV7-9 and TRBJ2-3; D possibly corresponds to TRBD2 (6 bases). Sequenced: PBMCs. The clonotype originates from a young woman with multiple sclerosis. The CDR3 DNA follows: TGTGCCAGCAGCTTAGGTCTGAGGGAGGGCACAGATACGCAGTATTTT. Protein sequence: CASSLGLREGTDTQYF. Based on the CDR3 plus reference TRBV7-9 and TRBJ2-3, the full variable domain is DTGVSQNPRHKITKRGQNVTFRCDPISEHNRLYWYRQTLGQGPEFLTYFQNEAQLEKSRLLSDRFSAERPKGSFSTLEIQRTEQGDSAMYLCASSLGLREGTDTQYFGPGTRLTVL.